A single sample gave rise to the 13 T cell receptor beta chains below, sequenced in a study of cytomegalovirus exposure and HLA in healthy donors listed by TCRdb under 2017. The method behind the library was the immunoSEQ multiplex PCR assay. The multiplex PCR relied on a mix of 60 forward primers for TCR Vbeta segments and 13 reverse primers for TCR Jbeta segments. TCRdb took this table from immuneACCESS and kept in-frame rearrangements with V and J called. Such tables lack part of the clones; where checked against another copy, unresolved V genes explain under half of the gap, and the rest is unexplained. The sample has about 160,000 clones on record, 70% to 80% of them singletons. The ten top clones hold over 0.95% of the sample. The sequencing input was PBMCs. The receptors come from a woman aged 40 to 50 in good health and CMV-seronegative.

This chain links TRBV5-1 with TRBJ1-1; unclear D gene. V was cut by 0 bases and J by 6 bases, with 9 bases left in between. Germline V gives CDR1 SGHRS, CDR2 YFSETQ. This CDR3 has 13 amino acids. This CDR3 is CASSLGTNPEAFF. The CDR3 nucleotides read TGCGCCAGCAGCTTGGGTACAAACCCTGAAGCTTTCTTT.

This chain uses TRBV5-1 with TRBJ2-7, with a tentative D call TRBD1 (6 bases). Trimming left V 1 base short and J 6 bases short, with 14 bases between. Germline CDR1 SGHRS, CDR2 YFSETQ. The CDR3 is 14 amino acids. Here the CDR3 DNA reads TGCGCCAGCAGCTTGAATCAGGGGCCAAGCGAGCAGTACTTC. Translated: CASSLNQGPSEQYF.

The chain is built from TRBV19 and TRBJ1-5, with D perhaps TRBD1 (6 bases). Germline CDR1 LNHDA, CDR2 SQIVND (reference sequence). V was cut by 5 bases and J by 4 bases, with 15 bases left in between. This CDR3 spans 15 amino acids. The DNA of the CDR3 is TGTGCCAGTAGTGAAGGGGGGGCCCGTAATCAGCCCCAGCATTTT. Amino acid sequence: CASSEGGARNQPQHF.

This sequence joins TRBV6-5 and TRBJ2-2; no clear D gene. The CDR3 totals 14 residues. The germline V gene has CDR1 MNHEY and CDR2 SVGAGI. V gave up 2 bases and J gave up 1 base, with 5 bases separating them. Here the CDR3 reads CASSYIGNTGELFF. In nucleotides, the CDR3 is TGTGCCAGCAGTTACATCGGGAACACCGGGGAGCTGTTTTTT.

V and J are TRBV27 and TRBJ1-1, with D unresolved. The V end was cut by 5 bases, the J end by 1 base, with 2 bases between. CDR1 MNHEY and CDR2 SMNVEV come from the germline V gene (reference sequence). CDR3 length: 11 residues. CDR3 nucleotides: TGTGCCAGCAGTCAGAACACTGAAGCTTTCTTT. This translates into CASSQNTEAFF.

V gene TRBV5-1 combines with J gene TRBJ2-2, with D uncertain. The CDR3 runs 15 residues. In germline, CDR1 is SGHRS, CDR2 YFSETQ. V lost 4 bases to trimming and J lost 0 bases, with 10 bases between them. For the CDR3, the DNA is TGCGCCAGCAGCCTCCTCGGAGCGAACACCGGGGAGCTGTTTTTT. The encoded protein is CASSLLGANTGELFF.

V and J are TRBV5-1 and TRBJ1-1, with TRBD1 matching 10 bases. This CDR3 region has 17 residues. Trimming cost V 5 bases and J 4 bases; bases outside gene matches: 14. Germline V lookup: CDR1 SGHRS, CDR2 YFSETQ. The CDR3 protein is CASSSQPGQGSSTEAFF. The CDR3 DNA reads as TGCGCCAGCAGTTCTCAACCGGGACAGGGGAGCAGCACTGAAGCTTTCTTT.

The J gene is TRBJ2-7, the V gene TRBV18; 9 bases agree with TRBD1. CDR3 length: 16 residues. V gave up 3 bases and J gave up 1 base; unmatched junction bases: 7. In germline, CDR1 is KGHSH, CDR2 LQKENI. The CDR3, as DNA: TGTGCCAGCTCACCTGGGACAGGGTTAGGGTCCTACGAGCAGTACTTC. Translating it yields CASSPGTGLGSYEQYF.

The V and J genes are TRBV5-1 and TRBJ1-5, with 7 bases lining up with TRBD1. Germline values: CDR1 SGHRS, CDR2 YFSETQ. J gave up 4 bases and V 4 bases, and 5 bases lay outside the gene matches. This CDR3 has 14 amino acids. The CDR3 protein is CASSPGQENQPQHF. The DNA of the CDR3 is TGCGCCAGCAGCCCAGGACAGGAGAATCAGCCCCAGCATTTT.

The rearrangement uses TRBV5-1 and TRBJ1-5; D possibly corresponds to TRBD1 (5 bases). This CDR3 is 14 amino acids long. Germline CDR1 and CDR2: SGHRS and YFSETQ. V was cut by 0 bases and J by 4 bases, with 8 bases left in between. This chain's CDR3 is CASSLGRGNQPQHF. The CDR3 coding sequence is TGCGCCAGCAGCTTGGGGAGGGGAAATCAGCCCCAGCATTTT.

V gene TRBV6-5 combines with J gene TRBJ1-2; D is possibly TRBD1 (5 bases). Germline assignment: CDR1 MNHEY and CDR2 SVGAGI. The V end was cut by 6 bases, the J end by 8 bases, with 16 bases between. The CDR3 sequence is 13 residues long. This CDR3 is CASRPDQGWGYTF. CDR3 DNA: TGTGCCAGCAGGCCCGATCAGGGATGGGGCTACACCTTC.

The V gene is TRBV28, the J gene TRBJ2-7, with 9 bases aligning to TRBD2. V lost 8 bases, J lost 7 bases, and 12 bases stayed unmatched. The CDR3 length is 14 residues. Germline CDR1 MDHEN, CDR2 SYDVKM. The CDR3 DNA reads as TGTGCCAGCTTGGCGCGGGAGGGCCAAAGAGAGCAGTACTTC. Encoded protein: CASLAREGQREQYF.

This clone has only one observation. The chain has TRBV9 and TRBJ2-1, with 15 bases lining up with TRBD2. Trimming took 3 bases from V and 10 from J; bases not matched to a gene: 5. The germline CDR1 and CDR2 sequences are SGDLS and YYNGEE. The CDR3 runs 15 residues. Here the CDR3 reads CASSGRTSGRGEQFF. The CDR3 DNA follows: TGTGCCAGCAGCGGGAGGACTAGCGGGAGGGGGGAGCAGTTCTTC. Combining the CDR3 with reference TRBV9 and TRBJ2-1 gives the whole variable domain DSGVTQTPKHLITATGQRVTLRCSPRSGDLSVYWYQQSLDQGLQFLIQYYNGEERAKGNILERFSAQQFPDLHSELNLSSLELGDSALYFCASSGRTSGRGEQFFGPGTRLTVL.